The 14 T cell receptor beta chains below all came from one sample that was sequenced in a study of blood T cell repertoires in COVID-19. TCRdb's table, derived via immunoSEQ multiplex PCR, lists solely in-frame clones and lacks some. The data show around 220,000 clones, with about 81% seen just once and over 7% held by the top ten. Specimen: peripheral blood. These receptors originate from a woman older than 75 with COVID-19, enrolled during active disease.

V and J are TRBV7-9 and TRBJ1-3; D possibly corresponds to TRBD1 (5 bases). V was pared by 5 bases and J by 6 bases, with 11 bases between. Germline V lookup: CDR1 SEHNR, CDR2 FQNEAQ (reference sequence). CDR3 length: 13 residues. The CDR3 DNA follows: TGTGCCAGCAGCAAGGGGCGGACAAACACCATATATTTT. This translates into CASSKGRTNTIYF.

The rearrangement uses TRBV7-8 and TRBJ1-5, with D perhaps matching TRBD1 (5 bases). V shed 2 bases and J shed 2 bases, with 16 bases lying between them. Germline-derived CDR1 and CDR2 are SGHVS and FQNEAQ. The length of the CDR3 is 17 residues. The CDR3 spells CASSLSGLGGGNQPQHF. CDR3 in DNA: TGTGCCAGCAGCTTATCTGGGCTCGGAGGGGGCAATCAGCCCCAGCATTTT.

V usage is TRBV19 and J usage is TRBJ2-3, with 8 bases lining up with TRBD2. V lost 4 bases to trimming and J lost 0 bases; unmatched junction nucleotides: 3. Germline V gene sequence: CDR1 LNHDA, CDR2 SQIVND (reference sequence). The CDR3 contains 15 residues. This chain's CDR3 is CASSTAGVSTDTQYF. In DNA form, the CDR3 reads TGTGCCAGTAGTACAGCGGGGGTCAGCACAGATACGCAGTATTTT.

CDR3 sequence (DNA): TGTGCCAGTAGTACCCGGACAGGAGGCTACACCTTC. The encoded protein is CASSTRTGGYTF. This sequence joins TRBV19 and TRBJ1-2, with 7 bases identical to TRBD1. The germline V gene encodes CDR1 LNHDA and CDR2 SQIVND (reference sequence). Losses at the gene ends were 4 bases for V and 8 bases for J; bases not matched to a gene: 4. The CDR3 is made up of 12 amino acids.

CDR3 coding DNA: TGTGCCAGCAGTTCTCCCGGACTAGCGGGAGGTACGCAGTATTTT. Amino acids: CASSSPGLAGGTQYF. The gene calls are TRBV28 and TRBJ2-3; 14 bases align to TRBD2. V shed 4 bases and J 8 bases; nucleotides not matched to a gene: 5. The CDR3 sequence is 15 residues long. The germline V gene encodes CDR1 MDHEN and CDR2 SYDVKM.

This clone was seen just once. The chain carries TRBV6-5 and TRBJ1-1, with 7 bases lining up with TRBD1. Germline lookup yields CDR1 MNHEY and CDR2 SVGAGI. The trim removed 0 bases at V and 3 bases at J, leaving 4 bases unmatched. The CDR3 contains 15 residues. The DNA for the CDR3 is TGTGCCAGCAGTTACTCGACCAGGGGGGACACTGAAGCTTTCTTT. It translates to CASSYSTRGDTEAFF.

CDR3: CATSVGGGDNQPQHF. The DNA of the CDR3 is TGTGCCACCAGTGTTGGGGGCGGTGACAATCAGCCCCAGCATTTT. J is TRBJ1-5 and V is TRBV24-1, with D possibly matching TRBD1 (6 bases). Trimming cost V 5 bases and J 3 bases, with 13 bases left between them. The germline gives CDR1 KGHDR, CDR2 SFDVKD. CDR3 length: 15 amino acids.

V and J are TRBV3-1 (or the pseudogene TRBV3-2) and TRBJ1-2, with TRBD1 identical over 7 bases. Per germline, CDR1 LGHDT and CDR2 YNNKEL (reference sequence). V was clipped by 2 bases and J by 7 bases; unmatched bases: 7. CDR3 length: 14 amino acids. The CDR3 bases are TGTGCCAGCAGCCAAACGATGGGACAGTCTGGCTACACCTTC. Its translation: CASSQTMGQSGYTF.

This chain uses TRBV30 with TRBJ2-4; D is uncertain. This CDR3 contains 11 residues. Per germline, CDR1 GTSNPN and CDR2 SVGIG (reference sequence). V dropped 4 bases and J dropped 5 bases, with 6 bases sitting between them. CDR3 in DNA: TGTGCCTGGAAGGCGGAAAACATTCAGTACTTC. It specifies CAWKAENIQYF.

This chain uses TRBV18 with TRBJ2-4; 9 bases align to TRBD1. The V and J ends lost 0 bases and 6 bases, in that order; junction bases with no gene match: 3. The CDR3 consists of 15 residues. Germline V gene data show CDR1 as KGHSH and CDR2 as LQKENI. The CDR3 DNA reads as TGTGCCAGCTCACCACCGGGACAGGGAGGAAACATTCAGTACTTC. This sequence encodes CASSPPGQGGNIQYF.

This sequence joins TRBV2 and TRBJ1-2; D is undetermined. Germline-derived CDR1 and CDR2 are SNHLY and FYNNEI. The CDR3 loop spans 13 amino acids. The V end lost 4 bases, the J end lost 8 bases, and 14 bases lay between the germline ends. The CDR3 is CASSVEPARGYTF. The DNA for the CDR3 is TGTGCCAGCAGTGTGGAGCCAGCTCGGGGCTACACCTTC.

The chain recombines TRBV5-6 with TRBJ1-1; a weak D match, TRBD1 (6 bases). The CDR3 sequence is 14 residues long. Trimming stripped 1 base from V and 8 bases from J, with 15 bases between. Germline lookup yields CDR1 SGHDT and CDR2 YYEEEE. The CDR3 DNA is TGTGCCAGCAGCTTGAGTTTGAGGGACATCGAAGCTTTCTTT. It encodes CASSLSLRDIEAFF.

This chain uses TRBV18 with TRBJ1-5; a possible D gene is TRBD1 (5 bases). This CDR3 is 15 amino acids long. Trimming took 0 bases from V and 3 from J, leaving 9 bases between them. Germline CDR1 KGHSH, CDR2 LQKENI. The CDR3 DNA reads TGTGCCAGCTCACCACCGGGGGGATTCAATCAGCCCCAGCATTTT. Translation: CASSPPGGFNQPQHF.

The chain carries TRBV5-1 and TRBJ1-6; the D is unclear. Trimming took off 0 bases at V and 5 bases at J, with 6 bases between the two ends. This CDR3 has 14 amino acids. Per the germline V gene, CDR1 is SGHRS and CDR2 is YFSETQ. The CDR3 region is CASSLERDNSPLHF. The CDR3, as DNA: TGCGCCAGCAGCTTGGAGAGGGATAATTCACCCCTCCACTTT.